Listed here is a single TCR beta chain. As yet, its antigen is unknown. This sample was taken from a study of OX40 agonist ivuxolimab in advanced cancers. The study, taken as a whole, reports: In a subset of nonresponders, normalized T-cell clonal expansion was also low.

Repertoires were generated with immunoSEQ multiplex PCR, while TCRdb's copy carries only in-frame clones and drops some. Found here are tens of thousands of clones, 80% to 95% of them singletons; the top ten hold 20% to 25%. Sample: CD4+ or CD8+ T cells sorted from blood, taken in a trial of the OX40 agonist ivuxolimab. This sequence was found in an adult with an advanced solid tumor such as melanoma, head and neck, liver or kidney cancer.

The CDR3: CASSPRTGLNTEAFF. CDR3 sequence (DNA): TGTGCCAGCAGTCCCCGGACAGGTTTGAACACTGAAGCTTTCTTT. The chain joins TRBV2 to TRBJ1-1; 7 positions agree with TRBD1. Per the germline V gene, CDR1 is SNHLY and CDR2 is FYNNEI. V dropped 5 bases and J dropped 0; count of bases not matched to a gene: 6. The CDR3 consists of 15 residues.